Following are 19 T cell receptor beta chains from one sample sequenced in a study of molecular identifiers for immune sequencing clone quantification (dated by TCRdb to between 2018 and 2020). The receptor library was made with PCR. Sequencing relied on a NextSeq 500. TCRdb reprocessed the public reads (quality trimming at Q25 with fastp, clone calling with MiXCR) and kept in-frame beta chains. Entries that share a CDR3 protein sequence are merged under the most common genes and DNA. Present in this sample are hundreds of thousands of distinct CDR3 sequences, roughly 23% of which were seen just once. 0.78% of the sample is held by the ten biggest clonotypes. The sequenced sample consisted of naive CD8+ T cells from blood, with Jurkat cell RNA spiked in. The meaning of the sample's cell subset or site label: FACS-sorted CD8+CD4-CCR7+CD45RA+ naive T cells. The receptors come from a human donor in good health. Some libraries in this study had Jurkat cell RNA spiked in.

This chain joins TRBV5-8 and TRBJ2-7; D is undetermined. The CDR3 has 16 residues. Trimming cost V 4 bases and J 2 bases, with 19 bases left between them. Germline CDR1 reads SGHTS; CDR2 reads YDEGEE. CDR3 sequence reads: CASSNRSKSDPYEQYF. CDR3 DNA sequence: TGTGCCAGCAGCAACCGCTCGAAGTCGGACCCCTACGAGCAGTACTTC. The variable domain in full, with the rest retrieved from reference TRBV5-8 and TRBJ2-7, is EAGVTQSPTHLIKTRGQQATLRCSPISGHTSVYWYQQALGLGLQFLLWYDEGEERNRGNFPPRFSGRQFPNYSSELNVNALELEDSALYLCASSNRSKSDPYEQYFGPGTRLTVT.

The table lists this clonotype with a few counts. This rearrangement joins TRBV30 to TRBJ2-1; TRBD2 aligns across 7 bases. From germline, CDR1 is GTSNPN and CDR2 SVGIG (reference sequence). CDR3 length equals 12 residues. V shed 3 bases and J 15 bases; nucleotides not matched to a gene: 11. CDR3 in amino acids: CAWSILGGIRFF. CDR3 in DNA: TGTGCCTGGAGCATATTGGGGGGGATTCGGTTCTTC.

This clonotype was seen more than once but under ten times. This chain connects TRBV7-9 to TRBJ1-1, with TRBD1 as a possible D gene (6 bases). CDR1 SEHNR and CDR2 FQNEAQ come from the germline V gene (reference sequence). V lost 5 bases to trimming and J lost 1 base, with 20 bases between them. The CDR3 has 17 residues. The CDR3: CASSLLGGASGNTEAFF. CDR3 DNA: TGTGCCAGCAGCCTGCTGGGGGGCGCATCGGGGAACACTGAAGCTTTCTTT.

There are many counts of this clonotype. The chain recombines TRBV4-3 with TRBJ2-7, with D uncertain. Germline V gives CDR1 LGHNA, CDR2 YSLEER. The V gene lost 0 bases and the J gene lost 2 bases, with 8 bases spanning the gap. This CDR3 is built from 14 residues. The CDR3 reads CASSQEVGAYEQYF. CDR3 DNA: TGCGCCAGCAGCCAAGAAGTAGGTGCCTACGAGCAGTACTTC.

The CDR3 is CASSPDRGSEQYF. In DNA, the CDR3 is TGTGCCAGCTCACCCGACAGGGGGTCCGAGCAGTACTTC. This chain joins TRBV18 and TRBJ2-7; 9 nucleotides line up with TRBD1. V was clipped by 3 bases and J by 6 bases; unmatched bases: 3. The CDR3 has 13 amino acids. Germline V gene data show CDR1 as KGHSH and CDR2 as LQKENI.

V gene TRBV4-3 combines with J gene TRBJ2-7; the D gene could be TRBD1 or TRBD2 (6 bases each). V lost 1 base and J lost 4, with 14 bases in between. Germline assignment: CDR1 LGHNA and CDR2 YSLEER. The CDR3 length is 15 residues. The CDR3 loop reads CASSQGRGARYEQYF. CDR3 nucleotides: TGCGCCAGCAGCCAAGGTAGGGGGGCAAGGTACGAGCAGTACTTC.

As for this clonotype: It is likely a read error, because the conserved phenylalanine at the end of the CDR3 is missing. The chain carries TRBV12-3 or TRBV12-4 and TRBJ2-5; D unclear. Between the trimmed V and J ends, which lost 6 bases and 5 bases, there was a span of 13 bases. This CDR3 contains 13 residues. The CDR3 coding sequence is TGTGCCAGCAGCTTCTTTAGTTCGGAGACCCAGTACTAC. This gives the protein CASSFFSSETQYY.

Comments on this clonotype: A much larger clone lies a single base off, so this may be a read error. The CDR3 does not close with the conserved phenylalanine or tryptophan, likely indicating a read error. This sequence joins TRBV20-1 and TRBJ2-7; no clear D. V lost 6 bases to trimming and J lost 0 bases, with 12 bases between them. The CDR3 totals 13 residues. CDR1 is DFQATT, CDR2 SNEGSKA, per germline (reference sequence). CDR3 in amino acids: CSALSETSYEQYS. The CDR3, as DNA: TGCAGTGCCCTGTCGGAGACCTCCTACGAGCAGTACTCC.

The sample holds many counts of this clonotype. The J gene is TRBJ2-3, the V gene TRBV9; 11 nucleotides agree with TRBD1. This CDR3 spans 17 amino acids. The ends lost 0 bases at V and 3 bases at J; junction bases unmatched: 6. Per the germline V gene, CDR1 is SGDLS and CDR2 is YYNGEE. CDR3 sequence (DNA): TGTGCCAGCAGCGTAGCAACGGACAGGGGGCCGACAGATACGCAGTATTTT. Translating it yields CASSVATDRGPTDTQYF.

With regard to this clonotype: Since a much larger clone is just one base distant, this may be a read error. This chain connects TRBV14 to TRBJ2-3; possibly TRBD2 for D (6 bases). Per the germline V gene, CDR1 is SGHDN and CDR2 is FVKESK. Trimming stripped 4 bases from V and 1 base from J, with 18 bases between. This CDR3 spans 17 amino acids. CDR3 sequence: CASSRRNQDYRTDTQYF. The CDR3 region has the DNA TGTGCCAGCAGCCGACGTAACCAGGACTACCGCACAGATACGCAGTATTTT.

This clonotype was counted at least ten times. The chain combines TRBV25-1 with TRBJ1-1; 8 nucleotides align to TRBD1. The CDR3 extends over 15 amino acids. CDR1 is MGHDK, CDR2 SYGVNS, per germline. Losses at the gene ends were 5 bases for V and 5 bases for J; bases not matched to a gene: 10. CDR3 sequence: CASSPPRGRGTEAFF. In DNA, the CDR3 is TGTGCCAGCAGTCCACCCAGGGGGCGAGGGACTGAAGCTTTCTTT.

The rearrangement joins TRBV30 to TRBJ1-1; the D gene is possibly TRBD1 (6 bases). Germline V gives CDR1 GTSNPN, CDR2 SVGIG (reference sequence). This CDR3 spans 13 amino acids. V was shortened by 5 bases and J by 4 bases, with 14 bases between the two germline ends. CDR3 amino acids: CAWDGGWRTEAFF. Here the CDR3 DNA reads TGTGCCTGGGACGGGGGCTGGCGCACTGAAGCTTTCTTT.

This clonotype was detected only a few times. The rearrangement uses TRBV27 and TRBJ2-2, with D unresolved. The germline V and J ends were trimmed by 3 bases and 4 bases, with 6 bases remaining between them. CDR3 length: 13 residues. Germline CDR1 is MNHEY and CDR2 is SMNVEV (reference sequence). CDR3 coding DNA: TGTGCCAGCAGTTTTCCTAGCACCGGGGAGCTGTTTTTT. Protein: CASSFPSTGELFF.

With regard to this clonotype: It may be a read error: a sequence one base away is much more abundant. This sequence joins TRBV27 and TRBJ1-6, with a possible D match to TRBD1 (5 bases). The CDR3 has 16 residues. CDR1 and CDR2 (germline): MNHEY, SMNVEV (reference sequence). With 5 bases removed from V and 9 bases from J, the gap between germline ends came to 20 bases. CDR3 DNA sequence: TGTGCCAGCAGTCCGTCCAGCGGGGCAGTCACTTCACCCCTCCACTTT. It translates to CASSPSSGAVTSPLHF.

This clonotype was counted many times. V and J are TRBV29-1 and TRBJ2-3, with a weak D call TRBD2 (5 bases). The CDR3 is 17 amino acids. CDR1 is SQVTM, CDR2 ANQGSEA, per germline. Trimming cost V 2 bases and J 2 bases, with 20 bases left between them. The CDR3 is CSVERPMTEDPTDTQYF. Written as DNA, the CDR3 is TGCAGCGTTGAACGACCTATGACGGAGGACCCCACAGATACGCAGTATTTT.

This clonotype was seen ten or more times. The V gene is TRBV5-5, the J gene TRBJ2-7, with D possibly being TRBD1 or TRBD2 (6 bases each). This CDR3 spans 14 amino acids. The V gene's germline CDR1 is SGHKS and CDR2 YYEKEE (reference sequence). Trimming shortened V by 2 bases and J by 3 bases, and 12 bases separated the two germline ends. Here the CDR3 DNA reads TGTGCCAGCAGCTTAGGGGGGCCCGACTACGAGCAGTACTTC. Translation gives CASSLGGPDYEQYF.

This chain joins TRBV30 and TRBJ1-2; a possible D gene is TRBD1 (6 bases). The ends were cut back, 5 bases at V and 9 bases at J, with 7 bases in the middle. The germline gives CDR1 GTSNPN, CDR2 SVGIG (reference sequence). The CDR3 covers 9 residues. Here the CDR3 reads CAWGQSYTF. DNA of the CDR3: TGTGCCTGGGGACAGAGCTACACCTTC.

This clonotype was found many times. J is TRBJ2-2 and V is TRBV12-3 or TRBV12-4; D not certain. The CDR3 contains 16 residues. The ends were cut back, 3 bases at V and 6 bases at J, with 17 bases in the middle. The CDR3 DNA reads as TGTGCCAGCAGTTTTGTAAGACATGGATCCGCCGGGGAGCTGTTTTTT. This translates into CASSFVRHGSAGELFF.

As regards this clonotype: One base away lies a much larger clone, so this may be a sequencing read error. J is TRBJ2-3 and V is TRBV10-2; perhaps TRBD1 as D (5 bases). There are 15 residues in the CDR3. V was pared by 0 bases and J by 11 bases, with 18 bases between. The germline CDR1 and CDR2 sequences are WSHSY and SAAADI. The CDR3 sequence: CASSESTVGASWQYF. In nucleotides, the CDR3 is TGCGCCAGCAGTGAGTCGACGGTTGGGGCCTCGTGGCAGTATTTT.